These 32 T cell receptor beta chains came from one sample sequenced in a study of beta chain features in type 1 diabetes. Sequencing targeted expressed TCRB transcripts, as all isolated RNA had been reverse transcribed. Produced via immunoSEQ multiplex PCR; TCRdb's table is partial and in-frame only. The sample lists about 130,000 clones; 9% to 9.5% were seen once. The sequencing sample was made of central memory CD4+ T cells from blood. These receptors were taken from a man aged 18 to 29 in good health.

The V gene is TRBV28, the J gene TRBJ1-5; D is uncertain. The CDR3 loop spans 14 amino acids. V lost 3 bases and J 6 bases, leaving 12 bases between the germline ends. From germline, CDR1 is MDHEN and CDR2 SYDVKM. This CDR3 is CASSLVGSGQPQHF. CDR3 nucleotides: TGTGCCAGCAGTTTGGTAGGTAGCGGTCAGCCCCAGCATTTT. The variable domain in full, with the rest retrieved from reference TRBV28 and TRBJ1-5, is DVKVTQSSRYLVKRTGEKVFLECVQDMDHENMFWYRQDPGLGLRLIYFSYDVKMKEKGDIPEGYSVSREKKERFSLILESASTNQTSMYLCASSLVGSGQPQHFGDGTRLSIL.

This clone was counted only a few times. V usage is TRBV6-1 and J usage is TRBJ2-7; 8 nucleotides align to TRBD2. The germline CDR1 and CDR2 sequences are MNHNS and SASEGT. With V trimmed by 10 bases and J by 3 bases, 5 bases remained unmatched. This CDR3 contains 12 residues. In nucleotides, the CDR3 is TGTGCCACCGCGGGACTAGGCTACGAGCAGTACTTC. Translated, it gives CATAGLGYEQYF.

In its sample, this clone was seen a few times. The chain combines TRBV6-1 with TRBJ2-4; TRBD2 matches 13 bases. V lost 6 bases, J lost 8 bases, and 4 bases stayed unmatched. The length of the CDR3 is 14 residues. Germline V CDR1 and CDR2: MNHNS, SASEGT. The CDR3 DNA sequence: TGTGCCAGCAGGGGGACTAGCGGGGCTGACATTCAGTACTTC. It yields the protein CASRGTSGADIQYF.

V usage is TRBV27 and J usage is TRBJ2-7; TRBD1 agrees at 7 bases. CDR1 and CDR2 (germline): MNHEY, SMNVEV (reference sequence). V gave up 2 bases and J gave up 6 bases; unmatched junction bases: 4. This CDR3 region has 13 residues. The CDR3 here is CASSLRGLFEQYF. CDR3 sequence (DNA): TGTGCCAGCAGTTTAAGGGGGCTCTTCGAGCAGTACTTC.

The V gene is TRBV7-3, the J gene TRBJ2-1, with 9 bases aligning to TRBD2. The germline V gene has CDR1 SGHTA and CDR2 FQGTGA. CDR3 size: 13 residues. Trimming at V came to 6 bases and at J to 5 bases, leaving 2 bases not matched to a gene. The CDR3 region is CASSVAGDNEQFF. CDR3 DNA sequence: TGTGCCAGCAGTGTAGCGGGGGACAATGAGCAGTTCTTC.

This clone was counted a few times. The chain employs TRBV5-1 and TRBJ2-5; 7 positions match TRBD2. Germline V gene sequence: CDR1 SGHRS, CDR2 YFSETQ. With V trimmed by 6 bases and J by 3 bases, 5 bases remained unmatched. This CDR3 is 13 amino acids long. CDR3 bases: TGCGCCAGCAACAGCGGGACCGAAGAGACCCAGTACTTC. This gives the protein CASNSGTEETQYF.

This clone was counted only a few times. The chain uses TRBV6-1 and TRBJ2-5; D may be TRBD2 (5 bases). Germline CDR1 reads MNHNS; CDR2 reads SASEGT. The CDR3 covers 13 residues. The V end lost 8 bases, the J end lost 5 bases, and 15 bases lay between the germline ends. The CDR3 sequence is CASAEGLGETQYF. CDR3 bases: TGTGCCAGCGCTGAGGGTCTGGGGGAGACCCAGTACTTC.

This clone occurred a few times. The chain couples TRBV12-5 to TRBJ2-3, with D unclear. Germline lookup yields CDR1 LGHNT and CDR2 FRNRAP. The CDR3 has 13 residues. The V and J ends lost 2 bases and 2 bases respectively, with 5 bases between them. DNA for the CDR3: TGTGCTAGTGGTTTGCCTAACACAGATACGCAGTATTTT. Translation: CASGLPNTDTQYF.

The chain has TRBV5-1 and TRBJ2-1, with 8 bases matching TRBD2. Germline trimming cut 0 bases from V and 7 bases from J; bases unmatched to any gene: 6. Germline assignment: CDR1 SGHRS and CDR2 YFSETQ. CDR3 length equals 15 residues. CDR3 DNA: TGCGCCAGCAGCTTGGTTCCGGGACTAGAGAATGAGCAGTTCTTC. This gives the protein CASSLVPGLENEQFF.

This clone came up a few times. This rearrangement joins TRBV5-1 to TRBJ1-5, with unresolved D. Germline V lookup: CDR1 SGHRS, CDR2 YFSETQ. V shed 0 bases and J shed 7 bases, with 11 bases lying between them. CDR3 length: 14 residues. CDR3 residues: CASSLDGGEQPQHF. The CDR3 DNA reads TGCGCCAGCAGCTTGGACGGCGGAGAGCAGCCCCAGCATTTT.

This clone has more than one count but fewer than ten. The genes are TRBV18 and TRBJ2-1, with 7 bases identical to TRBD1. This CDR3 spans 14 amino acids. CDR1 is KGHSH, CDR2 LQKENI, per germline. Trimming removed 3 bases from V and 9 bases from J; junction bases left unmatched: 8. CDR3 loop: CASSPPTGIGEQFF. As DNA, the CDR3 is TGTGCCAGCTCACCGCCGACAGGGATTGGTGAGCAGTTCTTC.

This clone has a handful of counts. This chain uses TRBV7-2 with TRBJ2-7; the D is unclear. V was trimmed by 1 base and J by 3 bases, leaving 10 bases between them. CDR3 length equals 14 residues. Germline values: CDR1 SGHTA, CDR2 FQGNSA. In DNA, the CDR3 is TGTGCCAGCAGCTTAGGCGGTCAGAACTACGAGCAGTACTTC. Translating it yields CASSLGGQNYEQYF. Looking up the rest from reference TRBV7-2 and TRBJ2-7 gives the full variable domain: GAGVSQSPSNKVTEKGKDVELRCDPISGHTALYWYRQSLGQGLEFLIYFQGNSAPDKSGLPSDRFSAERTGGSVSTLTIQRTQQEDSAVYLCASSLGGQNYEQYFGPGTRLTVT.

This clone was detected only a few times. One junction end does not reproduce the germline sequence, and a read error may be involved. The genes are TRBV4-3 and TRBJ2-5, with 7 bases that match TRBD1. This CDR3 contains 13 residues. From germline, CDR1 is LGHNA and CDR2 YSLEER. The CDR3 coding sequence is TGCGCCAGCAGCCAAGATGACAGGGAGAGCCAGTACTTC. Amino acid sequence: CASSQDDRESQYF.

There are a few counts of this clone. The rearrangement joins TRBV5-1 to TRBJ2-5, with 9 positions matching TRBD2. V dropped 5 bases and J dropped 5; count of bases not matched to a gene: 7. CDR3 length equals 14 residues. Germline loops: CDR1 SGHRS, CDR2 YFSETQ. The CDR3 loop is CASSFPTSGETQYF. The DNA for the CDR3 is TGCGCCAGCAGTTTTCCGACTAGCGGTGAGACCCAGTACTTC.

This clone was detected a few times. The J gene is TRBJ1-4, the V gene TRBV7-2; D may be TRBD1 (6 bases). V was cut by 2 bases and J by 3 bases, with 13 bases left in between. The germline V gene encodes CDR1 SGHTA and CDR2 FQGNSA. The CDR3 length is 16 residues. CDR3 bases: TGTGCCAGCAGCTTACGTGGGACAAGACCTAATGAAAAACTGTTTTTT. Its translation: CASSLRGTRPNEKLFF.

The sample holds a few counts of this clone. In nucleotides, the CDR3 is TGTGCCAGCAGCACTCTTCAGGCCAGCTCCTACAATGAGCAGTTCTTC. Its translation: CASSTLQASSYNEQFF. V gene TRBV7-2 combines with J gene TRBJ2-1; no reliable D call. The CDR3 is 16 residues long. Germline V gene sequence: CDR1 SGHTA, CDR2 FQGNSA. The V end lost 5 bases, the J end lost 0 bases, and 14 bases lay between the germline ends. The whole variable domain, remainder taken from reference TRBV7-2 and TRBJ2-1, is GAGVSQSPSNKVTEKGKDVELRCDPISGHTALYWYRQSLGQGLEFLIYFQGNSAPDKSGLPSDRFSAERTGGSVSTLTIQRTQQEDSAVYLCASSTLQASSYNEQFFGPGTRLTVL.

This clone was counted only a few times. The CDR3 spells CSASVIEQYF. In DNA form, the CDR3 reads TGCAGTGCTAGTGTCATCGAGCAGTACTTC. The chain couples TRBV20-1 to TRBJ2-7, with D uncertain. The length of the CDR3 is 10 residues. Germline loops: CDR1 DFQATT, CDR2 SNEGSKA (reference sequence). With 3 bases removed from V and 6 bases from J, the gap between germline ends came to 6 bases.

In DNA form, the CDR3 reads TGTGCCAGCAGAATCAGCGAGTCCTATGGCTACACCTTC. It codes for CASRISESYGYTF. The J gene is TRBJ1-2, the V gene TRBV28; D remains unclear. This CDR3 is 13 amino acids long. V was pared by 6 bases and J by 4 bases, with 12 bases between. Looked up from germline, CDR1 is MDHEN and CDR2 is SYDVKM.

This clone has at least ten counts. The rearrangement links TRBV7-9 to TRBJ2-7, with 8 nucleotides matching TRBD2. The CDR3 spans 15 residues. Germline CDR1 SEHNR, CDR2 FQNEAQ (reference sequence). V lost 3 bases, J lost 7 bases, and 11 bases stayed unmatched. CDR3 sequence reads: CASSFSGTRGSEQYF. DNA for the CDR3: TGTGCCAGCAGCTTCTCCGGGACTAGAGGCTCGGAGCAGTACTTC.

This clone was observed a handful of times. The gene calls are TRBV4-3 and TRBJ1-6; D is perhaps TRBD1 (5 bases). The CDR3 sequence is 16 residues long. The V and J ends lost 0 bases and 9 bases respectively, with 15 bases between them. CDR1 is LGHNA and CDR2 is YSLEER in the germline V gene. The CDR3 loop is CASSQDRQQDRSPLHF. Written as DNA, the CDR3 is TGCGCCAGCAGCCAAGATCGACAACAGGACCGTTCACCCCTCCACTTT.

This clone turned up a few times. This sequence joins TRBV19 and TRBJ2-3, with D possibly TRBD2 on 6 matching bases. V was cut by 6 bases and J by 0 bases, with 10 bases left in between. This CDR3 comprises 14 residues. Looked up from germline, CDR1 is LNHDA and CDR2 is SQIVND (reference sequence). For the CDR3, the DNA is TGTGCCAGTAGCCTCGGGGGAAGCACAGATACGCAGTATTTT. Its protein is CASSLGGSTDTQYF.

This clone showed up just a few times. The chain combines TRBV20-1 with TRBJ2-7; possibly TRBD1 for D (6 bases). The germline V and J ends were trimmed by 6 bases and 1 base, with 7 bases remaining between them. The CDR3 sequence is 11 residues long. The V gene's germline CDR1 is DFQATT and CDR2 SNEGSKA (reference sequence). DNA of the CDR3: TGCAGTGCGACAGGTTCCTACGAGCAGTACTTC. Its translation: CSATGSYEQYF.

Only a few counts were recorded for this clone. The chain employs TRBV13 and TRBJ1-5, with 10 bases lining up with TRBD1. There are 17 residues in the CDR3. The junction had 8 bases not matched to a gene; V was cut back by 4 bases and J by 2 bases. Germline V gene sequence: CDR1 PRHDT, CDR2 FYEKMQ (reference sequence). This CDR3 is CASSYSLGTGGNQPQHF. Here the CDR3 DNA reads TGTGCCAGCAGCTATTCGCTGGGGACAGGGGGCAATCAGCCCCAGCATTTT.

This clone was seen only a few times. The chain has TRBV10-3 and TRBJ1-3, with 10 bases fitting TRBD1. The J segment lost 2 bases and the V segment lost 3 bases, leaving 1 base of the junction unmatched. The CDR3 is 15 amino acids. From germline, CDR1 is ENHRY and CDR2 SYGVKD. CDR3 DNA: TGTGCCATCAGTGAAGGACAGGGGGCTGGAAACACCATATATTTT. Protein: CAISEGQGAGNTIYF.

This clone was recorded many times. This chain connects TRBV9 to TRBJ2-3; D call uncertain. This CDR3 region has 12 residues. Germline V gene lookup returns CDR1 SGDLS and CDR2 YYNGEE. V was pared by 4 bases and J by 7 bases, with 10 bases between. CDR3 loop: CASSSRGNTQYF. CDR3 DNA sequence: TGTGCCAGCAGCTCCAGAGGAAATACGCAGTATTTT.

This clone was seen only a few times. The CDR3 region is CASSPHTDTQYF. CDR3 nucleotide sequence: TGTGCCAGCAGCCCCCACACAGATACGCAGTATTTT. V and J are TRBV28 and TRBJ2-3; D is uncertain. The CDR3 is 12 amino acids. Germline loops: CDR1 MDHEN, CDR2 SYDVKM. Trimming shortened V by 6 bases and J by 2 bases, and 6 bases separated the two germline ends.

This clone was detected only a few times. The rearrangement links TRBV18 to TRBJ2-7; possible D gene TRBD2, 6 bases. V was clipped by 2 bases and J by 12 bases, with 17 bases between them. Germline CDR1 reads KGHSH; CDR2 reads LQKENI. The CDR3 totals 13 residues. CDR3 DNA sequence: TGTGCCAGCTCACCAGGGCGGGACCCAAAGTCGTACTTC. It codes for CASSPGRDPKSYF.

This clone was detected a few times. The chain uses TRBV14 and TRBJ2-2, with D uncertain. This CDR3 spans 13 amino acids. Germline lookup yields CDR1 SGHDN and CDR2 FVKESK. V was cut by 1 base and J by 2 bases, with 2 bases left in between. CDR3 residues: CASSQVNTGELFF. The CDR3 nucleotides are TGTGCCAGCAGCCAAGTAAACACCGGGGAGCTGTTTTTT.

The genes are TRBV11-2 and TRBJ2-3; tentatively, D is TRBD2 (6 bases). With 0 bases removed from V and 6 bases from J, the gap between germline ends came to 13 bases. The germline V gene encodes CDR1 SGHAT and CDR2 FQNNGV. The CDR3 has 15 residues. The CDR3 DNA is TGTGCCAGCAGCTTAGATAGCGGAACTAGGGATACGCAGTATTTT. This sequence encodes CASSLDSGTRDTQYF.

The V call is TRBV27, the J call TRBJ2-7; D may be TRBD1 (6 bases). The CDR3 is made up of 15 amino acids. CDR1 and CDR2 from the germline V gene are MNHEY and SMNVEV (reference sequence). V lost 3 bases and J lost 0, with 12 bases in between. CDR3 DNA sequence: TGTGCCAGCAGTTTGCGGACAGACAGCTCCTACGAGCAGTACTTC. Translation: CASSLRTDSSYEQYF.

The rearrangement joins TRBV4-2 to TRBJ2-2; 7 bases are a match to TRBD2. The CDR3 is 15 amino acids. The germline V gene encodes CDR1 LGHNA and CDR2 YNFKEQ. V was pared by 1 base and J by 4 bases, with 3 bases of the junction left unmatched. The CDR3 region has the DNA TGTGCCAGCAGCCAAGGGGGGGGTGGCACCGGGGAGCTGTTTTTT. It is translated as CASSQGGGGTGELFF.

This clone has only a few counts. The chain has TRBV7-2 and TRBJ2-1, with D unclear. The germline gives CDR1 SGHTA, CDR2 FQGNSA. V was shortened by 4 bases and J by 3 bases, with 7 bases between the two germline ends. The CDR3 has 13 residues. The chain's CDR3 is CASSSNNYNEQFF. The CDR3 bases are TGTGCCAGCAGCTCCAACAACTACAATGAGCAGTTCTTC.